The 21 T cell receptor beta chains below all came from one sample that was sequenced in a study of T-cell reconstitution after alpha-beta-depleted transplantation in children. This sample's TCRbeta library carried unique molecular identifier barcodes. TCRdb fed the PCR reads into MiXCR, producing one record per CDR3 protein. The sample gives under 850,000 distinct CDR3 sequences, around 12% of which show up once; around 0.8% is in the top ten. Sample: PBMCs, taken before TCRalphabeta/CD19-depleted stem cell transplant. These receptors originate from a girl under 10 years old with congenital amegakaryocytic thrombocytopenia, due to receive a stem cell transplant.

The chain is built from TRBV5-1 and TRBJ2-1, with D possibly being TRBD2 (5 bases). This CDR3 comprises 17 residues. V was cut by 4 bases and J by 0 bases, with 17 bases left in between. CDR1 is SGHRS and CDR2 is YFSETQ in the germline V gene. The CDR3 DNA reads TGCGCCAGCAGCCCAGGACTGTATCAGAGCTCCTACAATGAGCAGTTCTTC. Protein sequence: CASSPGLYQSSYNEQFF.

Worth noting for this clonotype: A read error is possible here, since a much larger clone lies one base away. The chain combines TRBV12-3 or TRBV12-4 with TRBJ2-1; D gene ambiguous. V gave up 5 bases and J gave up 5 bases, with 16 bases separating them. CDR3 length: 15 amino acids. CDR3: CASSRELLLNNEQFF. DNA for the CDR3: TGTGCCAGCAGTAGGGAACTACTCCTCAACAATGAGCAGTTCTTC.

V gene TRBV11-2 combines with J gene TRBJ2-5, with 14 bases identical to TRBD2. The CDR3 contains 18 residues. CDR1 is SGHAT and CDR2 is FQNNGV in the germline V gene. Trimming cost V 2 bases and J 5 bases; bases outside gene matches: 10. The CDR3 DNA is TGTGCCAGCAGCTTAATGCGACTAGCGGGAGGGCCTGAGGAGACCCAGTACTTC. It specifies CASSLMRLAGGPEETQYF.

The V call is TRBV2, the J call TRBJ2-4; 7 bases are shared with TRBD2. J lost 7 bases, V lost 4 bases, and 7 bases had no gene match. The germline CDR1 and CDR2 sequences are SNHLY and FYNNEI. This CDR3 has 14 residues. The CDR3 spells CASSVSGVWNIQYF. The DNA for the CDR3 is TGTGCCAGCAGTGTAAGCGGGGTGTGGAACATTCAGTACTTC. Looking up the rest from reference TRBV2 and TRBJ2-4 gives the full variable domain: EPEVTQTPSHQVTQMGQEVILRCVPISNHLYFYWYRQILGQKVEFLVSFYNNEISEKSEIFDDQFSVERPDGSNFTLKIRSTKLEDSAMYFCASSVSGVWNIQYFGAGTRLSVL.

This clonotype was seen ten or more times. V is TRBV14 and J is TRBJ2-1; 9 nucleotides align to TRBD1. After removal of 3 bases from V and 4 bases from J, the junction contained 4 bases not matched to a gene. Germline V gene lookup returns CDR1 SGHDN and CDR2 FVKESK. The CDR3 contains 15 residues. The CDR3 DNA sequence: TGTGCCAGCAGCCAGCCGGGACAGGGTTACAATGAGCAGTTCTTC. Its translation: CASSQPGQGYNEQFF.

This clonotype appeared a few times. This chain links TRBV29-1 with TRBJ2-3, with 9 bases fitting TRBD2. V lost 6 bases and J lost 4; bases outside the gene matches: 5. This CDR3 is built from 13 residues. CDR1 is SQVTM, CDR2 ANQGSEA, per germline. The CDR3 is CSVGLAPPDTQYF. CDR3 in DNA: TGCAGCGTGGGACTAGCACCACCAGATACGCAGTATTTT.

This clonotype was picked up many times. The V gene is TRBV5-1, the J gene TRBJ2-1, with D perhaps TRBD1 or TRBD2 (5 bases each). The CDR3 extends over 14 amino acids. Per germline, CDR1 SGHRS and CDR2 YFSETQ. With 2 bases removed from V and 8 bases from J, the gap between germline ends came to 14 bases. For the CDR3, the DNA is TGCGCCAGCAGCTTCGGGGCCCAGGACGATGAGCAGTTCTTC. As protein: CASSFGAQDDEQFF.

This clonotype has at least ten counts. The rearrangement links TRBV29-1 to TRBJ2-3, with D possibly matching TRBD2 (6 bases). Germline V gene lookup returns CDR1 SQVTM and CDR2 ANQGSEA. This CDR3 has 17 amino acids. V gave up 4 bases and J gave up 2 bases, with 22 bases separating them. The chain's CDR3 is CSVGRLAWDRLTDTQYF. In DNA form, the CDR3 reads TGCAGCGTTGGTAGGCTAGCGTGGGATCGGCTCACAGATACGCAGTATTTT.

The sample holds many counts of this clonotype. The chain has TRBV7-6 and TRBJ2-3; no definite D call. CDR1 and CDR2 from the germline V gene are SGHVS and FNYEAQ. The CDR3 has 12 residues. V was clipped by 2 bases and J by 9 bases, with 9 bases between them. CDR3 in DNA: TGTGCCAGCAGCTTAACGGTAGACACGCAGTATTTT. Translating gives CASSLTVDTQYF.

V gene TRBV4-1 combines with J gene TRBJ2-5; 8 bases agree with TRBD2. V shed 5 bases and J 7 bases; nucleotides not matched to a gene: 15. CDR3 length: 16 residues. Germline CDR1 reads MGHRA; CDR2 reads YSYEKL. The DNA of the CDR3 is TGCGCCAGCAGCGAAGCTCCTAGCGGGTTAGTCGGGACCCAGTACTTC. This encodes CASSEAPSGLVGTQYF.

This clonotype turned up a few times. The chain is built from TRBV28 and TRBJ1-1; 7 nucleotides match TRBD1. With V trimmed by 8 bases and J by 9 bases, 9 bases remained unmatched. The length of the CDR3 is 12 residues. Germline V gene sequence: CDR1 MDHEN, CDR2 SYDVKM. The CDR3 coding sequence is TGTGCCAGCGGGGGACAGCTACTACAAGCTTTCTTT. Its protein is CASGGQLLQAFF. Complete variable domain (other parts from reference TRBV28 and TRBJ1-1): DVKVTQSSRYLVKRTGEKVFLECVQDMDHENMFWYRQDPGLGLRLIYFSYDVKMKEKGDIPEGYSVSREKKERFSLILESASTNQTSMYLCASGGQLLQAFFGQGTRLTVV.

A few counts support this clonotype. This sequence joins TRBV5-6 and TRBJ2-1; D remains ambiguous. The CDR3 is 16 amino acids. V lost 4 bases to trimming and J lost 0 bases, with 14 bases between them. Germline values: CDR1 SGHDT, CDR2 YYEEEE. The CDR3 region is CASSNLGGSSYNEQFF. CDR3 DNA sequence: TGTGCCAGCAGCAACCTTGGTGGAAGCTCCTACAATGAGCAGTTCTTC.

This clonotype was found many times. The chain joins TRBV10-3 to TRBJ2-1, with 9 nucleotides matching TRBD1. V lost 4 bases to trimming and J lost 4 bases; unmatched junction nucleotides: 5. The CDR3 loop spans 15 amino acids. Germline V gene sequence: CDR1 ENHRY, CDR2 SYGVKD. Here the CDR3 DNA reads TGTGCCATCAGTGGAGGGACAGGGTCGTACAATGAGCAGTTCTTC. Encoded protein: CAISGGTGSYNEQFF.

This clonotype was picked up many times. The chain couples TRBV20-1 to TRBJ2-1, with TRBD2 matching over 10 bases. The length of the CDR3 is 13 residues. In germline, CDR1 is DFQATT, CDR2 SNEGSKA (reference sequence). Unmatched junction bases numbered 1, after V lost 1 base and J lost 7 bases. As DNA, the CDR3 is TGCAGTGCTAGAGTACTAGCGGGAAATGAGCAGTTCTTC. Its translation is CSARVLAGNEQFF.

At least ten counts were recorded for this clonotype. J is TRBJ2-1 and V is TRBV12-3 or TRBV12-4, with a possible D match to TRBD1 (6 bases). Trimming took off 5 bases at V and 9 bases at J, with 11 bases between the two ends. The CDR3 is 12 amino acids. CDR3 DNA: TGTGCCAGCAGTCCTGGGGGCGGTGAGCAGTTCTTC. Amino acids: CASSPGGGEQFF.

This clonotype was seen repeatedly, ten times or more. V and J are TRBV12-3 or TRBV12-4 and TRBJ2-3; 12 nucleotides match TRBD2. CDR3 length equals 17 residues. V dropped 5 bases and J dropped 1; count of bases not matched to a gene: 7. This chain's CDR3 is CASSPPLAGGRTDTQYF. Written as DNA, the CDR3 is TGTGCCAGCAGTCCCCCACTAGCGGGAGGTCGCACAGATACGCAGTATTTT.

This chain joins TRBV28 and TRBJ2-5; the D gene is possibly TRBD2 (6 bases). CDR3 size: 15 residues. V was clipped by 9 bases and J by 4 bases, with 21 bases between them. The germline V gene encodes CDR1 MDHEN and CDR2 SYDVKM. CDR3 sequence (DNA): TGTGCCAGTGCCCGGGGGACTCCTGTGGGAGAGACCCAGTACTTC. It yields the protein CASARGTPVGETQYF.

The chain combines TRBV20-1 with TRBJ2-1; unclear D gene. The V end lost 6 bases, the J end lost 9 bases, and 15 bases lay between the germline ends. The CDR3 runs to 12 residues. Germline values: CDR1 DFQATT, CDR2 SNEGSKA (reference sequence). CDR3 sequence reads: CSANYLYGEQFF. The CDR3, as DNA: TGCAGTGCCAACTACTTGTATGGTGAGCAGTTCTTC.

This clonotype was counted ten times or more. J is TRBJ2-7 and V is TRBV18; 12 bases align to TRBD2. The CDR3 sequence is 18 residues long. The germline gives CDR1 KGHSH, CDR2 LQKENI. V lost 6 bases to trimming and J lost 3 bases; unmatched junction nucleotides: 15. The CDR3: CASSQTHYRLAGDYEQYF. The CDR3 coding sequence is TGTGCCAGCTCCCAAACTCATTACCGACTAGCGGGAGACTACGAGCAGTACTTC.

The V and J genes are TRBV5-1 and TRBJ2-1; TRBD1 matches at 7 bases. The germline gives CDR1 SGHRS, CDR2 YFSETQ. With 0 bases clipped from V and 5 bases from J, the junction kept 5 bases outside the gene matches. This CDR3 is 15 amino acids long. CDR3 nucleotides: TGCGCCAGCAGCTTGGACGGACAGGAGCACAATGAGCAGTTCTTC. Encoded protein: CASSLDGQEHNEQFF.

Only a few counts were recorded for this clonotype. The DNA is omitted, as the CDR3 cannot be located on it reliably, and the CDR3 follows TCRdb's listing. This chain uses TRBV12-3 or TRBV12-4 with TRBJ1-2. The CDR3 totals 11 residues, both ends included. The CDR3 spells CASSFGDGYTF.